A single sample gave rise to the 6 T cell receptor beta chains below, sequenced in a study of blood T cell repertoires in COVID-19. Data came from immunoSEQ multiplex PCR; TCRdb stores just in-frame clones and leaves some out. The sample records approximately 170,000 clones, about 83% being singletons. The sample taken for sequencing was PBMCs or T cells enriched from blood (not recorded which). The source of these receptors is a woman aged 50 to 60 in a cohort exposed to, infected with or recovered from COVID-19 (not recorded which).

Here the CDR3 reads CASSKDNNEQFF. In DNA, the CDR3 is TGTGCCAGCAGCAAAGACAACAATGAGCAGTTCTTC. The chain joins TRBV11-2 to TRBJ2-1, with unresolved D. Per germline, CDR1 SGHAT and CDR2 FQNNGV. With 5 bases removed from V and 5 bases from J, the gap between germline ends came to 7 bases. The CDR3 runs 12 residues.

The J gene is TRBJ1-2, the V gene TRBV23-1; 7 positions agree with TRBD1. TRBV23-1 is classed as an ORF, of uncertain function. V lost 1 base and J lost 4; bases outside the gene matches: 18. The CDR3 has 19 residues. The DNA for the CDR3 is TGCGCCAGCAGTCAATTTCCCGGCGAGGGGGCGCTTAGAACCTATGGCTACACCTTC. Its protein product is CASSQFPGEGALRTYGYTF.

The rearrangement links TRBV3-1 (or the pseudogene TRBV3-2) to TRBJ2-7; D is perhaps TRBD1 (5 bases). Germline CDR1 and CDR2: LGHDT and YNNKEL (reference sequence). This CDR3 has 12 residues. V was cut by 4 bases and J by 6 bases, with 10 bases left in between. CDR3 sequence reads: CASSPRVGEQYF. DNA for the CDR3: TGTGCCAGCAGCCCCAGGGTTGGCGAGCAGTACTTC.

The chain recombines TRBV3-1 (or the pseudogene TRBV3-2) with TRBJ2-3, with a tentative D call TRBD1 (6 bases). The CDR3 runs to 19 residues. The V end lost 5 bases, the J end lost 3 bases, and 27 bases lay between the germline ends. Germline CDR1 is LGHDT and CDR2 is YNNKEL (reference sequence). CDR3 amino acids: CASSSRVGWGPRATDTQYF. CDR3 nucleotides: TGTGCCAGCAGCTCACGAGTAGGGTGGGGGCCCCGAGCGACAGATACGCAGTATTTT.

This sequence joins TRBV5-1 and TRBJ2-1; the match to TRBD2 covers 8 bases. Germline values: CDR1 SGHRS, CDR2 YFSETQ. The CDR3 spans 15 residues. V shed 0 bases and J 10 bases; nucleotides not matched to a gene: 9. CDR3 DNA: TGCGCCAGCAGCTTGGAGGTAGCGGGAACATCAGAGCAGTTCTTC. This codes for CASSLEVAGTSEQFF.

The chain uses TRBV4-1 and TRBJ2-7, with 8 positions matching TRBD2. The CDR3 loop spans 17 amino acids. Trimming removed 1 base from V and 2 bases from J; junction bases left unmatched: 10. CDR1 is MGHRA and CDR2 is YSYEKL in the germline V gene. CDR3 coding DNA: TGCGCCAGCAGCCAAGGCGACGGGAGGGCCAGGGCCTACGAGCAGTACTTC. Its translation is CASSQGDGRARAYEQYF.